These 30 T cell receptor beta chains came from one sample sequenced in a study of blood T cell repertoires in COVID-19. Repertoires were generated with immunoSEQ multiplex PCR, while TCRdb's copy carries only in-frame clones and drops some. The sample yields roughly 170,000 clones, 70% to 85% seen once. Sequenced: PBMCs or T cells enriched from blood (not recorded which). The receptors here all came from a woman between 50 and 59 years old who had recovered from COVID-19.

The V gene is TRBV30, the J gene TRBJ1-6, with a possible D match to TRBD1 (5 bases). V was trimmed by 3 bases and J by 9 bases, leaving 12 bases between them. This CDR3 region has 13 residues. From germline, CDR1 is GTSNPN and CDR2 SVGIG (reference sequence). CDR3 sequence (DNA): TGTGCCTGGAGGAAGCCAGGGCCTTCACCCCTCCACTTT. The encoded protein is CAWRKPGPSPLHF.

The CDR3 nucleotides read TGTGCCAGCAGCCCTCGTATCGGGAACACTGAAGCTTTCTTT. Translation: CASSPRIGNTEAFF. The V call is TRBV7-8, the J call TRBJ1-1; D is unresolved. The CDR3 has 14 amino acids. Trimming took 5 bases from V and 1 from J, leaving 11 bases between them. Germline V gene data show CDR1 as SGHVS and CDR2 as FQNEAQ.

In its sample, this clone was seen a few times. The J gene is TRBJ1-2, the V gene TRBV27; tentatively, D is TRBD1 (5 bases). CDR1 and CDR2 from the germline V gene are MNHEY and SMNVEV (reference sequence). This CDR3 is 18 amino acids long. The V end lost 0 bases, the J end lost 1 base, and 18 bases lay between the germline ends. CDR3 amino acids: CASSLSLGEAGLNYGYTF. The CDR3 DNA sequence: TGTGCCAGCAGTTTATCCCTTGGCGAGGCAGGGCTTAACTATGGCTACACCTTC.

The V gene is TRBV29-1, the J gene TRBJ2-1; 10 bases align to TRBD2. The germline V gene encodes CDR1 SQVTM and CDR2 ANQGSEA. Trimming cost V 5 bases and J 2 bases; bases outside gene matches: 3. The length of the CDR3 is 14 residues. The CDR3 bases are TGCAGCGTTCTAGGGACTAGCGCCTACAATGAGCAGTTCTTC. It specifies CSVLGTSAYNEQFF.

The CDR3 loop reads CASSYSDRAGGYTF. The CDR3 coding sequence is TGTGCCAGCAGTTATTCGGACAGGGCCGGTGGCTACACCTTC. This chain joins TRBV6-5 and TRBJ1-2; 8 bases are a match to TRBD1. V lost 3 bases and J lost 7; bases outside the gene matches: 7. The V gene's germline CDR1 is MNHEY and CDR2 SVGAGI. This CDR3 spans 14 amino acids.

For the CDR3, the DNA is TGTGCCACCAGCAGGAACAGGGGCGCCGGCTATGGCTACACCTTC. Protein product: CATSRNRGAGYGYTF. J is TRBJ1-2 and V is TRBV15, with 7 bases aligning to TRBD1. CDR3 length: 15 residues. Germline V CDR1 and CDR2: LNHNV, YYDKDF (reference sequence). V was clipped by 3 bases and J by 4 bases; unmatched bases: 8.

This clone occurred a few times. The chain links TRBV7-9 to TRBJ1-6; a weak D match, TRBD1 (6 bases). Looked up from germline, CDR1 is SEHNR and CDR2 is FQNEAQ (reference sequence). Trimming removed 2 bases at V and 5 bases at J, with 19 bases between. This CDR3 is 18 amino acids long. CDR3: CASSLRPGGASDNSPLHF. The CDR3 nucleotides read TGTGCCAGCAGCTTACGTCCTGGGGGCGCCTCGGATAATTCACCCCTCCACTTT. Supplemented by reference TRBV7-9 and TRBJ1-6, the full variable domain reads DTGVSQNPRHKITKRGQNVTFRCDPISEHNRLYWYRQTLGQGPEFLTYFQNEAQLEKSRLLSDRFSAERPKGSFSTLEIQRTEQGDSAMYLCASSLRPGGASDNSPLHFGNGTRLTVT.

The chain has TRBV27 and TRBJ2-1; perhaps TRBD2 as D (7 bases). CDR3 size: 16 residues. Germline V gene data show CDR1 as MNHEY and CDR2 as SMNVEV (reference sequence). Trimming removed 2 bases from V and 4 bases from J, with 15 bases in between. CDR3 protein: CASSLGGGRPYNEQFF. CDR3 in DNA: TGTGCCAGCAGTTTAGGGGGCGGGAGACCGTACAATGAGCAGTTCTTC.

CDR3 residues: CASSPSPIQAGELFF. CDR3 nucleotides: TGCGCCAGCAGCCCCAGCCCGATTCAGGCCGGGGAGCTGTTTTTT. V is TRBV5-1 and J is TRBJ2-2, with unresolved D. The CDR3 is 15 residues long. Germline V gene sequence: CDR1 SGHRS, CDR2 YFSETQ. V lost 4 bases and J lost 6, with 16 bases in between.

This clone was observed many times. This chain links TRBV7-2 with TRBJ1-5, with no clear D. Germline V gene lookup returns CDR1 SGHTA and CDR2 FQGNSA. CDR3 length equals 14 residues. V shed 1 base and J shed 8 bases, with 12 bases lying between them. This CDR3 is CASSLGQLGEPQHF. The CDR3 coding sequence is TGTGCCAGCAGCTTAGGGCAATTGGGAGAGCCCCAGCATTTT.

This clone was counted once. CDR3 sequence reads: CAISPGQEREPQHF. The CDR3, as DNA: TGTGCCATCAGCCCCGGACAGGAGCGGGAGCCCCAGCATTTT. The rearrangement links TRBV10-3 to TRBJ1-5; 7 positions match TRBD1. The V gene's germline CDR1 is ENHRY and CDR2 SYGVKD. J gave up 8 bases and V 6 bases, and 10 bases lay outside the gene matches. This CDR3 has 14 amino acids.

This clone was picked up a small number of times. J is TRBJ1-2 and V is TRBV7-2, with D unclear. The CDR3 sequence is 14 residues long. Germline V lookup: CDR1 SGHTA, CDR2 FQGNSA. V was pared by 5 bases and J by 5 bases, with 15 bases between. In DNA, the CDR3 is TGTGCCAGCAGCCCGCAAACGGTTTCGTATGGCTACACCTTC. Encoded protein: CASSPQTVSYGYTF. The full variable domain, with the rest looked up from reference TRBV7-2 and TRBJ1-2, is GAGVSQSPSNKVTEKGKDVELRCDPISGHTALYWYRQSLGQGLEFLIYFQGNSAPDKSGLPSDRFSAERTGGSVSTLTIQRTQQEDSAVYLCASSPQTVSYGYTFGSGTRLTVV.

The J gene is TRBJ2-1, the V gene TRBV6-4; the match to TRBD2 covers 9 bases. The CDR3 has 14 residues. The germline V gene encodes CDR1 MRHNA and CDR2 SNTAGT. J gave up 10 bases and V 3 bases, and 7 bases lay outside the gene matches. CDR3: CASSERGRAQEQFF. The CDR3 nucleotides are TGTGCCAGCAGTGAGCGCGGGAGGGCCCAGGAGCAGTTCTTC.

This clone was seen once. The V and J genes are TRBV30 and TRBJ1-2; TRBD1 matches at 7 bases. V gave up 0 bases and J gave up 0 bases; unmatched junction bases: 4. The CDR3 sequence is 15 residues long. Germline V gene lookup returns CDR1 GTSNPN and CDR2 SVGIG (reference sequence). CDR3 sequence (DNA): TGTGCCTGGAGTGTAGGTGGGACAGCTAACTATGGCTACACCTTC. It codes for CAWSVGGTANYGYTF.

V and J are TRBV19 and TRBJ1-1; 10 bases align to TRBD1. J lost 6 bases, V lost 4 bases, and 11 bases had no gene match. The CDR3 runs 16 residues. CDR1 and CDR2 from the germline V gene are LNHDA and SQIVND (reference sequence). This CDR3 is CASSTSRGTGVPEAFF. The CDR3 DNA reads TGTGCCAGTAGTACCTCCCGGGGGACAGGGGTTCCTGAAGCTTTCTTT.

The V and J genes are TRBV2 and TRBJ2-7, with 11 bases matching TRBD2. This CDR3 region has 16 residues. Trimming at V came to 6 bases and at J to 3 bases, leaving 10 bases not matched to a gene. From germline, CDR1 is SNHLY and CDR2 FYNNEI. CDR3 sequence reads: CASRLSGTSGSYEQYF. As DNA, the CDR3 is TGTGCCAGCAGACTATCCGGGACTAGCGGTAGCTACGAGCAGTACTTC.

A few counts support this clone. The rearrangement links TRBV5-6 to TRBJ1-2; 8 nucleotides agree with TRBD1. This CDR3 contains 13 residues. The germline V gene has CDR1 SGHDT and CDR2 YYEEEE. The junction had 7 bases not matched to a gene; V was cut back by 4 bases and J by 8 bases. CDR3 residues: CASSLWTGTGYTF. The CDR3 bases are TGTGCCAGCAGCCTTTGGACAGGGACGGGCTACACCTTC.

The chain combines TRBV6-2 or TRBV6-3 with TRBJ2-7; possible D gene TRBD2, 5 bases. This CDR3 contains 14 residues. V lost 1 base, J lost 4 bases, and 11 bases lay in between. Germline lookup yields CDR1 MNHEY and CDR2 SVGEGT. The CDR3 region is CASSYWAGEYEQYF. In DNA, the CDR3 is TGTGCCAGCAGTTACTGGGCTGGGGAGTACGAGCAGTACTTC.

V gene TRBV20-1 combines with J gene TRBJ1-5, with 8 bases fitting TRBD1. The CDR3 is 15 residues long. Germline CDR1 is DFQATT and CDR2 is SNEGSKA (reference sequence). J gave up 8 bases and V 3 bases, and 12 bases lay outside the gene matches. Here the CDR3 reads CSASLAGTGVEPQHF. The CDR3 region has the DNA TGCAGTGCTAGTTTGGCGGGGACAGGTGTGGAGCCCCAGCATTTT.

The rearrangement links TRBV11-2 to TRBJ2-1; perhaps TRBD1 as D (6 bases). The CDR3 consists of 13 residues. Trimming cost V 3 bases and J 7 bases, with 10 bases left between them. Per germline, CDR1 SGHAT and CDR2 FQNNGV. In DNA form, the CDR3 reads TGTGCCAGCAGCTTGGGACACCAAAATGAGCAGTTCTTC. This codes for CASSLGHQNEQFF.

V usage is TRBV2 and J usage is TRBJ2-1, with 7 bases identical to TRBD1. The V gene's germline CDR1 is SNHLY and CDR2 FYNNEI. CDR3 length: 13 amino acids. Unmatched junction bases numbered 3, after V lost 9 bases and J lost 1 base. The CDR3 here is CARGTASYNEQFF. CDR3 bases: TGTGCCAGGGGGACAGCTTCCTACAATGAGCAGTTCTTC.

The chain is built from TRBV10-3 and TRBJ1-3; tentatively, D is TRBD1 (5 bases). Germline V CDR1 and CDR2: ENHRY, SYGVKD. V was pared by 2 bases and J by 0 bases, with 8 bases between. The CDR3 length is 15 residues. CDR3 region: CAISEGHSSGNTIYF. The CDR3 nucleotides read TGTGCCATCAGTGAGGGACATAGCTCTGGAAACACCATATATTTT.

The chain links TRBV12-3 or TRBV12-4 to TRBJ1-4; D gene uncertain. The CDR3 has 13 residues. The germline V and J ends were trimmed by 6 bases and 4 bases, with 9 bases remaining between them. CDR3: CASRKTSNEKLFF. For the CDR3, the DNA is TGTGCCAGCAGGAAAACCAGTAATGAAAAACTGTTTTTT.

This clone has more than one count but fewer than ten. The chain carries TRBV9 and TRBJ2-1; D not certain. V was trimmed by 0 bases and J by 4 bases, leaving 5 bases between them. Germline CDR1 reads SGDLS; CDR2 reads YYNGEE. The CDR3 is 13 amino acids. CDR3 loop: CASSVDRYNEQFF. In DNA, the CDR3 is TGTGCCAGCAGCGTAGATCGGTACAATGAGCAGTTCTTC.

The chain carries TRBV13 and TRBJ2-7; TRBD1 aligns across 11 bases. Germline CDR1 is PRHDT and CDR2 is FYEKMQ (reference sequence). The V gene end was trimmed by 0 bases and the J gene end by 7 bases; junction bases not matched to a gene: 5. CDR3 length: 15 amino acids. This CDR3 is CASSLGDRGRSEQYF. CDR3 DNA sequence: TGTGCCAGCAGCTTAGGGGACAGGGGGCGGTCGGAGCAGTACTTC.

The J gene is TRBJ1-2, the V gene TRBV7-2, with D possibly being TRBD1 (6 bases). V was shortened by 5 bases and J by 8 bases, with 15 bases between the two germline ends. The CDR3 loop spans 13 amino acids. The germline CDR1 and CDR2 sequences are SGHTA and FQGNSA. The CDR3 coding sequence is TGTGCCAGCAGCAGTGCGGGGGGGCGAGGCTACACCTTC. It encodes CASSSAGGRGYTF.

This sequence joins TRBV7-9 and TRBJ1-4; no clear D gene. The CDR3 loop spans 11 amino acids. Looked up from germline, CDR1 is SEHNR and CDR2 is FQNEAQ (reference sequence). The V end was cut by 5 bases, the J end by 11 bases, with 9 bases between. Written as DNA, the CDR3 is TGTGCCAGCAGCCCCTTCGGGAAACTGTTTTTT. Translation gives CASSPFGKLFF.

This rearrangement joins TRBV11-3 to TRBJ1-1; TRBD1 is a possible D gene (5 bases). The CDR3 covers 13 residues. Germline values: CDR1 SGHNT, CDR2 YENEEA. Trimming stripped 4 bases from V and 10 bases from J, with 16 bases between. CDR3 nucleotides: TGTGCCAGCAGCTCCGGGCGGGACCAAACAGCTTTCTTT. Translation gives CASSSGRDQTAFF.

The gene calls are TRBV10-3 and TRBJ1-6; D not certain. Trimming took off 4 bases at V and 10 bases at J, with 23 bases between the two ends. Germline CDR1 ENHRY, CDR2 SYGVKD. CDR3 length: 17 amino acids. CDR3 region: CAISAAASNSIGSPLHF. The CDR3 DNA reads TGTGCCATCAGTGCGGCCGCCTCTAACAGTATAGGATCACCCCTCCACTTT.

V and J are TRBV9 and TRBJ1-1, with 8 bases lining up with TRBD1. This CDR3 comprises 16 residues. Unmatched junction bases numbered 9, after V lost 3 bases and J lost 2 bases. Germline V gene sequence: CDR1 SGDLS, CDR2 YYNGEE. CDR3 in DNA: TGTGCCAGCAGCGCCCGGTCAGGGGGCGGAAACACTGAAGCTTTCTTT. Protein: CASSARSGGGNTEAFF.